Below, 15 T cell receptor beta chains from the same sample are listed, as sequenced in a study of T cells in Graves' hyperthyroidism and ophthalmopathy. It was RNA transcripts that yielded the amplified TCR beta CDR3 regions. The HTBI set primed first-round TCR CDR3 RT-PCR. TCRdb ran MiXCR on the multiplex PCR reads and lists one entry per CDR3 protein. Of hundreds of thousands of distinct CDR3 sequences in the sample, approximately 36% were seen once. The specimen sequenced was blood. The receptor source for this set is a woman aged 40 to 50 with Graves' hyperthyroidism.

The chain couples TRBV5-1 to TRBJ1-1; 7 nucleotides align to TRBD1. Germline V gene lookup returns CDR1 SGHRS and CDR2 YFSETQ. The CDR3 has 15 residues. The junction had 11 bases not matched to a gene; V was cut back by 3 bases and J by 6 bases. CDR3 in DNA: TGCGCCAGCAGCTCGTCGACAGGGAATTTCGCTGAAGCTTTCTTT. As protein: CASSSSTGNFAEAFF. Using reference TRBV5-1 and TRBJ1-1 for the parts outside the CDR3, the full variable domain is KAGVTQTPRYLIKTRGQQVTLSCSPISGHRSVSWYQQTPGQGLQFLFEYFSETQRNKGNFPGRFSGRQFSNSRSEMNVSTLELGDSALYLCASSSSTGNFAEAFFGQGTRLTVV.

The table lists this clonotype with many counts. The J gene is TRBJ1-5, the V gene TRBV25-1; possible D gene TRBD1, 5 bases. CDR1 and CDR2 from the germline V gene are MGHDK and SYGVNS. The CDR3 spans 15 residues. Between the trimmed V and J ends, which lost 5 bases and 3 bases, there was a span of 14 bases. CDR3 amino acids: CASSPGQVDNQPQHF. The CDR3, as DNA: TGTGCCAGCAGTCCGGGGCAGGTTGACAATCAGCCCCAGCATTTT.

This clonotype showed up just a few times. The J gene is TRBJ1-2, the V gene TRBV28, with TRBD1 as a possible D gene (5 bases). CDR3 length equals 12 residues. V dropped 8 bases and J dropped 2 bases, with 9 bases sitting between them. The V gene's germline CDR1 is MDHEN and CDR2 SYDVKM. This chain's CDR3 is CASRGPNYGYTF. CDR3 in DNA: TGTGCCAGCCGGGGCCCAAACTATGGCTACACCTTC.

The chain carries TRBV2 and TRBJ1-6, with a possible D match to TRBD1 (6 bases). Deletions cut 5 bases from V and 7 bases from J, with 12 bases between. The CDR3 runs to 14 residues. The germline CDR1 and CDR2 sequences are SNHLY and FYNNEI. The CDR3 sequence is CASSYATGNSPLHF. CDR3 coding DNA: TGTGCCAGCAGTTACGCTACAGGGAATTCACCCCTCCACTTT.

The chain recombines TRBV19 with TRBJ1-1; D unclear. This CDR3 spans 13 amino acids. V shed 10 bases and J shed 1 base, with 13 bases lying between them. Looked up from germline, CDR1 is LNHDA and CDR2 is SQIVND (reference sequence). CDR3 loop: CATLVGRNTEAFF. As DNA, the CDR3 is TGTGCCACCCTCGTCGGACGGAACACTGAAGCTTTCTTT.

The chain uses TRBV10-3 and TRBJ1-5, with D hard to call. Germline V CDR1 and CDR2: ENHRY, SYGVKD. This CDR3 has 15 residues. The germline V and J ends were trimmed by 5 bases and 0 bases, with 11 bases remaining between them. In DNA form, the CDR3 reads TGTGCCATCAGTTCCGGACGGCGTAGCAATCAGCCCCAGCATTTT. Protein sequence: CAISSGRRSNQPQHF.

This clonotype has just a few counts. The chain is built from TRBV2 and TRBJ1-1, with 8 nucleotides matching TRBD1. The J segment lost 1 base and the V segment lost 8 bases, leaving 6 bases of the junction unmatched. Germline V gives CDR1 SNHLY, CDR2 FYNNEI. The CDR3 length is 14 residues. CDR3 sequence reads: CASADRGTNTEAFF. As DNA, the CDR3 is TGTGCCAGCGCCGACAGGGGAACGAACACTGAAGCTTTCTTT.

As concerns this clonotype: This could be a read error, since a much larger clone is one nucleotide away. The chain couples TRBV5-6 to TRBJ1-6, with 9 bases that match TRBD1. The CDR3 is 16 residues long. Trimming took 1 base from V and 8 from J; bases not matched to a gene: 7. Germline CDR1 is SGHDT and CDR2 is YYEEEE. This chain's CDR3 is CASSLSLGQGHSPLHF. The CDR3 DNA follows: TGTGCCAGCAGCTTGTCGCTGGGACAGGGCCATTCACCCCTCCACTTT.

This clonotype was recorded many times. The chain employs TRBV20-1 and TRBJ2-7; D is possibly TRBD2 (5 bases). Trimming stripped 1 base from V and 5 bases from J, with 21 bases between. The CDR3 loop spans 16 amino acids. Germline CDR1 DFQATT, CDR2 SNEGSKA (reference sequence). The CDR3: CSARALTLTRRDEQYF. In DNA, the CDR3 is TGCAGTGCTAGAGCACTTACACTCACCCGGCGGGACGAGCAGTACTTC.

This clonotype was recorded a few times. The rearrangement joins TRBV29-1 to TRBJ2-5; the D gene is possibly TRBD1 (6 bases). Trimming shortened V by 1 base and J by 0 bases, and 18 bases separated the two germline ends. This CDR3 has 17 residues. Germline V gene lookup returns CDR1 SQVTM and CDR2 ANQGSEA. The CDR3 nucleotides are TGCAGCGTTGAAGGCCCGACGACAGGACGCTACCAAGAGACCCAGTACTTC. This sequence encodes CSVEGPTTGRYQETQYF.

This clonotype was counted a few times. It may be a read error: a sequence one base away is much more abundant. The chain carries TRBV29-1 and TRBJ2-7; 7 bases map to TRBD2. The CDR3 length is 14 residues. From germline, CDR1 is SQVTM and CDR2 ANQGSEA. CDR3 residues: CSGGGGRGFGERYF. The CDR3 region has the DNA TGCAGCGGGGGGGGAGGCAGAGGGTTCGGCGAGCGGTACTTC.

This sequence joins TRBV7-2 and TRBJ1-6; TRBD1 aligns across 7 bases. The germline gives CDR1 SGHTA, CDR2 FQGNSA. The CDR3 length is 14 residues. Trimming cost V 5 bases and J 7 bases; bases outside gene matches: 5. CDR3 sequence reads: CASSPGTVNSPLHF. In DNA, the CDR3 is TGTGCCAGCAGCCCCGGGACAGTAAATTCACCCCTCCACTTT.

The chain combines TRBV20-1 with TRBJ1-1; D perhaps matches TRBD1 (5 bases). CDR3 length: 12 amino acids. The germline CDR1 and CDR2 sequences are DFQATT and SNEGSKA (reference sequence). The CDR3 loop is CRSREMNTEAFF. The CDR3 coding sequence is TGCAGATCCAGGGAGATGAACACTGAAGCTTTCTTT.

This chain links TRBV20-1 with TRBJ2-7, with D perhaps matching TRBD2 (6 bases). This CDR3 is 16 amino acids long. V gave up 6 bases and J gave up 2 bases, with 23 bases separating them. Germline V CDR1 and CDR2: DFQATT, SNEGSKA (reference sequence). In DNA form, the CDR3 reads TGCAGTGCCCCGACGGGACTGAAACGACCCACCTACGAGCAGTACTTC. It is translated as CSAPTGLKRPTYEQYF.

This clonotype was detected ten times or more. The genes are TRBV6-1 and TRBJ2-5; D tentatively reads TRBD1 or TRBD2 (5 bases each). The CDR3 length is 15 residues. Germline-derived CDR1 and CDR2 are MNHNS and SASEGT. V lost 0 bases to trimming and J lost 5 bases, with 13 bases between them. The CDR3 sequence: CASSEAGGSWETQYF. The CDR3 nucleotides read TGTGCCAGCAGTGAAGCTGGGGGAAGTTGGGAGACCCAGTACTTC.